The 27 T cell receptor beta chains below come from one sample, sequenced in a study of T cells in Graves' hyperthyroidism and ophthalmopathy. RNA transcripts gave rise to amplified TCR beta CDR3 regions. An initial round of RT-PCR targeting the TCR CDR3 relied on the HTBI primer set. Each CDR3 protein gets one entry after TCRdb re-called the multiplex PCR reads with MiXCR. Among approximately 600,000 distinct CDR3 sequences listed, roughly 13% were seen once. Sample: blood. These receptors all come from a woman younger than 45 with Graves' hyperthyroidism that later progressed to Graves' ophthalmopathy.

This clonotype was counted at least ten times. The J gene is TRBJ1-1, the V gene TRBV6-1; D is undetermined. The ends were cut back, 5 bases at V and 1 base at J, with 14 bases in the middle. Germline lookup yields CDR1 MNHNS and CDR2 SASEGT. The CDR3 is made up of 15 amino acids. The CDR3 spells CASSYGRPGNTEAFF. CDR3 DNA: TGTGCCAGCAGTTATGGGAGGCCGGGGAACACTGAAGCTTTCTTT.

The CDR3: CASSPGLAVPRGSYEQYF. CDR3 DNA: TGTGCCAGCAGTCCGGGACTAGCGGTCCCCAGGGGCTCCTACGAGCAGTACTTC. The chain is built from TRBV7-9 and TRBJ2-7; 11 bases agree with TRBD2. The CDR3 runs 18 residues. CDR1 is SEHNR, CDR2 FQNEAQ, per germline (reference sequence). Trimming removed 6 bases from V and 0 bases from J; junction bases left unmatched: 13. Complete variable domain (other parts from reference TRBV7-9 and TRBJ2-7): DTGVSQNPRHKITKRGQNVTFRCDPISEHNRLYWYRQTLGQGPEFLTYFQNEAQLEKSRLLSDRFSAERPKGSFSTLEIQRTEQGDSAMYLCASSPGLAVPRGSYEQYFGPGTRLTVT.

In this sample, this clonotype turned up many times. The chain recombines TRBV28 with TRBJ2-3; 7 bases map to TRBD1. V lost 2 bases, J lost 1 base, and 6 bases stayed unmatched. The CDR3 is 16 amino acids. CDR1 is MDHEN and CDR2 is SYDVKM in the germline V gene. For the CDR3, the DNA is TGTGCCAGCAGTTTAGCCTGGGACAGCCGCACAGATACGCAGTATTTT. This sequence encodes CASSLAWDSRTDTQYF.

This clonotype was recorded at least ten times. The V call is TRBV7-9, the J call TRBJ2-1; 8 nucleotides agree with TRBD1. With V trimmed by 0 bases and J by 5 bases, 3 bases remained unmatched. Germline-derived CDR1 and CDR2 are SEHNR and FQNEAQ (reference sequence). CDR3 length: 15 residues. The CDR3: CASSLAQGAHNEQFF. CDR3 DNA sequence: TGTGCCAGCAGCTTAGCCCAGGGGGCCCACAATGAGCAGTTCTTC.

The CDR3 DNA reads as TGTGCCAGCTCACCCTTGGTGCTAGCGGGAGGATTCACAGATACGCAGTATTTT. As protein: CASSPLVLAGGFTDTQYF. The V call is TRBV18, the J call TRBJ2-3; 11 positions match TRBD2. This CDR3 has 18 residues. Trimming at V came to 3 bases and at J to 2 bases, leaving 10 bases not matched to a gene. Germline loops: CDR1 KGHSH, CDR2 LQKENI.

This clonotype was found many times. The CDR3 DNA sequence: TGTGCCATCAGCCCCGGACAAATAGATGGCTACACCTTC. Its protein is CAISPGQIDGYTF. The rearrangement links TRBV10-3 to TRBJ1-2; tentatively, D is TRBD1 (5 bases). Germline values: CDR1 ENHRY, CDR2 SYGVKD. CDR3 length: 13 amino acids. V lost 6 bases, J lost 6 bases, and 14 bases lay in between.

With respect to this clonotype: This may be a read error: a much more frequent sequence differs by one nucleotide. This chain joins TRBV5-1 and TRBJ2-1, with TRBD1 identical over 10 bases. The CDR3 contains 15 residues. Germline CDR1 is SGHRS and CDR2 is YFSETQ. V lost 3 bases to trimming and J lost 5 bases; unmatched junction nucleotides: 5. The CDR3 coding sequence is TGCGCCAGCAGCTCCGGACAGGGGGTAGACAATGAGCAGTTCTTC. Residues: CASSSGQGVDNEQFF. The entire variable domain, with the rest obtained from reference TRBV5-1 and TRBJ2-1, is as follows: KAGVTQTPRYLIKTRGQQVTLSCSPISGHRSVSWYQQTPGQGLQFLFEYFSETQRNKGNFPGRFSGRQFSNSRSEMNVSTLELGDSALYLCASSSGQGVDNEQFFGPGTRLTVL.

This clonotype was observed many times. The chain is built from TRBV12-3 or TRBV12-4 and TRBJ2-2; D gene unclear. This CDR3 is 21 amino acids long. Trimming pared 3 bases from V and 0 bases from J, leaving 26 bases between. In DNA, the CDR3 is TGTGCCAGCAGTTTTCCGACCCGCCGGCAGTCCTTTAGTCCGAACACCGGGGAGCTGTTTTTT. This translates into CASSFPTRRQSFSPNTGELFF.

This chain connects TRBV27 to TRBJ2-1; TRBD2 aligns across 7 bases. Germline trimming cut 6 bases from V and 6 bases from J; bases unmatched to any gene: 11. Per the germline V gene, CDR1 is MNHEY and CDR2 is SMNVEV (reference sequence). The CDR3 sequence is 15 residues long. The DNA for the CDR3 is TGTGCCAGCAGCTTAGGTACTAGCGCGGTCAATGAGCAGTTCTTC. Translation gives CASSLGTSAVNEQFF.

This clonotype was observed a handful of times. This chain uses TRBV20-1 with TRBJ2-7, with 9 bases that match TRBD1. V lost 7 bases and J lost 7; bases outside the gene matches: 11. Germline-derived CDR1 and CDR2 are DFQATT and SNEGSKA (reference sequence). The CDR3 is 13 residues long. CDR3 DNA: TGCAGTGTTTTAGGACAGGGGACAGGGGAGCAGTACTTC. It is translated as CSVLGQGTGEQYF.

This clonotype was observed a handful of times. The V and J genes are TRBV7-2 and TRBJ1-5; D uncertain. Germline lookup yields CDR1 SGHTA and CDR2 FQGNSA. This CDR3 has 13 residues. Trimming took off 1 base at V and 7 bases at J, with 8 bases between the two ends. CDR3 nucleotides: TGTGCCAGCAGCTTAGAACAAAGACAGCCCCAGCATTTT. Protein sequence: CASSLEQRQPQHF.

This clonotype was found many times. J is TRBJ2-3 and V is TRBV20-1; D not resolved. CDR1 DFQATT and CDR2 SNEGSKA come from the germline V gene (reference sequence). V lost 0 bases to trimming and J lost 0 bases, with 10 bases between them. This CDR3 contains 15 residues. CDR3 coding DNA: TGCAGTGCTAGAGATTCTGGCCCTAGCACAGATACGCAGTATTTT. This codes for CSARDSGPSTDTQYF.

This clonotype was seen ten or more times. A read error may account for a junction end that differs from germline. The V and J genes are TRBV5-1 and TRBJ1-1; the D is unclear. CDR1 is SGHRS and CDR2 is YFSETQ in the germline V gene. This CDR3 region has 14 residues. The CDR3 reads CASSLGPSNTEAFF. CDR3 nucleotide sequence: TGTGCCAGCAGCTTAGGGCCATCGAACACTGAAGCTTTCTTT.

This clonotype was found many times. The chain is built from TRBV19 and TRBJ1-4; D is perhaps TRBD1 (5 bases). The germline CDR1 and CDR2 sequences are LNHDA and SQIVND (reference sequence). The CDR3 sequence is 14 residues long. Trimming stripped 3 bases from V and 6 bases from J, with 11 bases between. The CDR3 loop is CASSMAPGDEKLFF. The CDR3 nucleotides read TGTGCCAGTAGTATGGCCCCGGGGGATGAAAAACTGTTTTTT. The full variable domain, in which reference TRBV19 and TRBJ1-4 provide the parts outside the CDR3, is DGGITQSPKYLFRKEGQNVTLSCEQNLNHDAMYWYRQDPGQGLRLIYYSQIVNDFQKGDIAEGYSVSREKKESFPLTVTSAQKNPTAFYLCASSMAPGDEKLFFGSGTQLSVL.

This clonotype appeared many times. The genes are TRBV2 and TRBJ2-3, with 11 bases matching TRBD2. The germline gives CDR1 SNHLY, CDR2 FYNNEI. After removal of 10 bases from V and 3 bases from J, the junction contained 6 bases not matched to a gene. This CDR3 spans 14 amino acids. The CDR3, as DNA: TGTGCCACCACCGGGACTAGCGGAACAGATACGCAGTATTTT. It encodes CATTGTSGTDTQYF.

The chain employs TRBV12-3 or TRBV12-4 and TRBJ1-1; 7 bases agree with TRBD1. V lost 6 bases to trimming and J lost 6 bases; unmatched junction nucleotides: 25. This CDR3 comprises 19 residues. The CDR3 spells CASSTPRDSVSNFQSEAFF. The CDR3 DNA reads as TGTGCCAGCAGCACCCCCAGGGACAGTGTTAGCAACTTTCAATCTGAAGCTTTCTTT.

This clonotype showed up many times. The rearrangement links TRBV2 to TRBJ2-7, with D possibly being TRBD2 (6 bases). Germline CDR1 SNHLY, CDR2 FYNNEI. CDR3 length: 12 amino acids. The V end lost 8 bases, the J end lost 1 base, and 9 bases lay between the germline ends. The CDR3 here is CASGRKSYEQYF. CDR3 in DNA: TGTGCCAGCGGGAGGAAGTCCTACGAGCAGTACTTC.

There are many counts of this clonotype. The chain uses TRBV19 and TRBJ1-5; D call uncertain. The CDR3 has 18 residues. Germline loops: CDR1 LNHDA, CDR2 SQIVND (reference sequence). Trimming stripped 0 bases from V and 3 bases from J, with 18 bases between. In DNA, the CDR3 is TGTGCCAGTAGTATAGACACGGCCCGGGGAGGGTACAATCAGCCCCAGCATTTT. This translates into CASSIDTARGGYNQPQHF.

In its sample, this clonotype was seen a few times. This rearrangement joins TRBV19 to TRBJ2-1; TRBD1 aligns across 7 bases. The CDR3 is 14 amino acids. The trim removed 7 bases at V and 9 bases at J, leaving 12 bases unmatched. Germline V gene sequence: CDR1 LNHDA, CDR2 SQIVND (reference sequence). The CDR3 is CASTGSGGRVEQFF. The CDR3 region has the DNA TGTGCCAGTACCGGGTCAGGGGGTCGTGTTGAGCAGTTCTTC.

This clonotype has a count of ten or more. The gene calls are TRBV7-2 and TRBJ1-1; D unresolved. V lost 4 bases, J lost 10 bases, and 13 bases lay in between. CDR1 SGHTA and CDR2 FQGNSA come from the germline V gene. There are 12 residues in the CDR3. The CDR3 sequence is CASSSTARRAFF. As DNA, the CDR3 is TGTGCCAGCAGCTCTACGGCCCGGAGAGCTTTCTTT. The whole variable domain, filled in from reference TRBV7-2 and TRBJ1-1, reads GAGVSQSPSNKVTEKGKDVELRCDPISGHTALYWYRQSLGQGLEFLIYFQGNSAPDKSGLPSDRFSAERTGGSVSTLTIQRTQQEDSAVYLCASSSTARRAFFGQGTRLTVV.

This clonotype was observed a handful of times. Here the CDR3 reads CSARMRPGLSKNIQYF. The CDR3 DNA sequence: TGCAGTGCTAGAATGAGGCCGGGCTTGTCCAAAAACATTCAGTACTTC. The V and J genes are TRBV20-1 and TRBJ2-4; D is unclear. The germline V gene has CDR1 DFQATT and CDR2 SNEGSKA (reference sequence). Trimming removed 2 bases at V and 2 bases at J, with 16 bases between. The CDR3 spans 16 residues.

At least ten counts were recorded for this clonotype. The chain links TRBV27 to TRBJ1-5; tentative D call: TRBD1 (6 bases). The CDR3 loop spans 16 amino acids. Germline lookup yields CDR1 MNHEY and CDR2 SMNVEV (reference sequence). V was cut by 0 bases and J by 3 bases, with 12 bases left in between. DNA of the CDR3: TGTGCCAGCAGTTTATCGGGGGGGGCTTCCAATCAGCCCCAGCATTTT. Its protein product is CASSLSGGASNQPQHF.

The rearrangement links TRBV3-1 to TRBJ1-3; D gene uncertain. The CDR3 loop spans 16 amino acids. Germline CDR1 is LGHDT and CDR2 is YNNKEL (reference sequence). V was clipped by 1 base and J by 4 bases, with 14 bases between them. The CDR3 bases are TGTGCCAGCAGCCAAGTCCAGATATTTTCCGGAAACACCATATATTTT. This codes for CASSQVQIFSGNTIYF.

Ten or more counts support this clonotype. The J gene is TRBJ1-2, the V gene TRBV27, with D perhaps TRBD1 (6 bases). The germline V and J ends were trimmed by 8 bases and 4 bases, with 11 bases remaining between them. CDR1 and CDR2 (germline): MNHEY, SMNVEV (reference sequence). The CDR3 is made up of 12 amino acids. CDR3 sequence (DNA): TGTGCCAGCTGGGACACCGCCTATGGCTACACCTTC. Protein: CASWDTAYGYTF.

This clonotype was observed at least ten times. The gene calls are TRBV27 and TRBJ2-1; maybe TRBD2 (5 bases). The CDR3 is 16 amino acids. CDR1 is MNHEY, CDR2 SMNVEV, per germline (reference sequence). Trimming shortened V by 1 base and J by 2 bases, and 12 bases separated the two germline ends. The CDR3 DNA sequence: TGTGCCAGCAGTTTATACGGGCGGGCGGCCTACAATGAGCAGTTCTTC. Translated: CASSLYGRAAYNEQFF.

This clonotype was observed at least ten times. CDR3 loop: CASSLGGGRPQHF. The CDR3 nucleotides are TGTGCCAGCAGCCTGGGGGGGGGAAGGCCCCAGCATTTT. The chain links TRBV28 to TRBJ1-5; tentative D call: TRBD1 (5 bases). V lost 6 bases and J lost 9, with 15 bases in between. The CDR3 has 13 residues. CDR1 MDHEN and CDR2 SYDVKM come from the germline V gene.

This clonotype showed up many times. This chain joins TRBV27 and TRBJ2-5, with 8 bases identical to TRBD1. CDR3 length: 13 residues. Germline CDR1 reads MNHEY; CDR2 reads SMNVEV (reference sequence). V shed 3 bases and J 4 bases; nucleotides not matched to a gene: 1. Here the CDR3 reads CASSFQGAETQYF. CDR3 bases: TGTGCCAGCAGTTTCCAGGGGGCAGAGACCCAGTACTTC.